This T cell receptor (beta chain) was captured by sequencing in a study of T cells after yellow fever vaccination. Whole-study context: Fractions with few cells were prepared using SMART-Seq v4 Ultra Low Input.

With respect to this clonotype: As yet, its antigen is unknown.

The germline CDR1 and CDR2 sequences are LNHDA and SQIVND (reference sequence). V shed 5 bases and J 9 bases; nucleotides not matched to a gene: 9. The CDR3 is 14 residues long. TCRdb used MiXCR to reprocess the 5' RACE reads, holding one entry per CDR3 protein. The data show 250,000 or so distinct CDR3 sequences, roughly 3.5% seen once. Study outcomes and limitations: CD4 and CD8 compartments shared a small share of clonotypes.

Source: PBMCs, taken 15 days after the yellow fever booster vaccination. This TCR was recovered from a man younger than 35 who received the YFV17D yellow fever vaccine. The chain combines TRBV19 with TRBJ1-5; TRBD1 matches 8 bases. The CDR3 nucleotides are TGTGCCAGTAGTCTCGGGACAGGTAATTTGCCCCAGCATTTT. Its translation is CASSLGTGNLPQHF.